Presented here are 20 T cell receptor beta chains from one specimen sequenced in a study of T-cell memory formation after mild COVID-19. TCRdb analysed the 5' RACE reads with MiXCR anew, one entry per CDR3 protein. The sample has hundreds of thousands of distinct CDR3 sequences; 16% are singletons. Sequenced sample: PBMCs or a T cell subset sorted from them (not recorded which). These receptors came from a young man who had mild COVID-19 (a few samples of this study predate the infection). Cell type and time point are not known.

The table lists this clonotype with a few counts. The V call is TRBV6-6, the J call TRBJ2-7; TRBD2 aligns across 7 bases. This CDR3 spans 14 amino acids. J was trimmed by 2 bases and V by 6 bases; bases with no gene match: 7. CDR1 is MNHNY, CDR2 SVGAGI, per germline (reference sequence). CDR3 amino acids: CASRLTGLTYEQYV. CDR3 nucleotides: TGTGCCAGCAGACTCACGGGACTAACCTACGAGCAGTACGTC.

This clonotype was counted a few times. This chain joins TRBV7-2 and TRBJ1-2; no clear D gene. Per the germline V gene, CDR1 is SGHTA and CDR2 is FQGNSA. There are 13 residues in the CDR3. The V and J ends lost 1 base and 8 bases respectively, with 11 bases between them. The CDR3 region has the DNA TGTGCCAGCAGCTTAGGGGGTGTGGGCGGCTACACCTTC. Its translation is CASSLGGVGGYTF.

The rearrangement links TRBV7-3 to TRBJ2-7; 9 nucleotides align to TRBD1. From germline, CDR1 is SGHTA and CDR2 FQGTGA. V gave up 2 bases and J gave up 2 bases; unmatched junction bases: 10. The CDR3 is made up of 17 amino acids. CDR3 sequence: CASSLGPGQGNTYEQYF. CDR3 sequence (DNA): TGTGCCAGCAGCTTAGGACCGGGACAGGGTAATACCTACGAGCAGTACTTC.

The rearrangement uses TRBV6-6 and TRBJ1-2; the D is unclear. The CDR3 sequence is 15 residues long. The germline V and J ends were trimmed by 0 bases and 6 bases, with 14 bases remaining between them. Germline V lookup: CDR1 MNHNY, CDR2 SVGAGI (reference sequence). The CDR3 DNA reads TGTGCCAGCAGTTACTCTCCCGCGGGAACCAATGGCTACACCTTC. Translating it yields CASSYSPAGTNGYTF.

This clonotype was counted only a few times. The CDR3 here is CASSSRDTGRFF. In DNA, the CDR3 is TGTGCCAGCAGCTCGAGGGACACTGGGCGGTTCTTC. The chain has TRBV11-1 and TRBJ2-1, with D maybe TRBD1 (6 bases). Trimming took 4 bases from V and 15 from J, leaving 16 bases between them. Germline CDR1 reads SGHAT; CDR2 reads FQDESV (reference sequence). The CDR3 loop spans 12 amino acids.

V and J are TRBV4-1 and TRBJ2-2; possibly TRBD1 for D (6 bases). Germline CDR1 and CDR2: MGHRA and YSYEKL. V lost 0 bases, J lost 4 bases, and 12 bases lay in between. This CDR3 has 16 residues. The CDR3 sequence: CASSQDRSGATGELFF. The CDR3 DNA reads TGCGCCAGCAGCCAAGATCGGTCAGGGGCCACCGGGGAGCTGTTTTTT.

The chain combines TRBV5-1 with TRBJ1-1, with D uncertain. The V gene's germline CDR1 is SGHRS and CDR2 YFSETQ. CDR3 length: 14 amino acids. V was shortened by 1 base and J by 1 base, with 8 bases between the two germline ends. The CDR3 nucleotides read TGCGCCAGCAGCTTGTACTCGGCGAACACTGAAGCTTTCTTT. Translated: CASSLYSANTEAFF.

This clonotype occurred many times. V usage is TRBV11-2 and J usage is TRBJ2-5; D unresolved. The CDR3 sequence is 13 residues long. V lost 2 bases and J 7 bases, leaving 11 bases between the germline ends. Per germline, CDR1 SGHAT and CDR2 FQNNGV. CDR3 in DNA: TGTGCCAGCAGCTTATCTGGTGTTACGACCCAGTACTTC. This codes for CASSLSGVTTQYF.

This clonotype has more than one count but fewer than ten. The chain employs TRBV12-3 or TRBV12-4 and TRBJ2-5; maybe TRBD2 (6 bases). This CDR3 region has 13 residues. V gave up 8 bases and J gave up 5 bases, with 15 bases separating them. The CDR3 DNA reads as TGTGCCAGCTGGTCGGGGGAAGAGGAGACCCAGTACTTC. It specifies CASWSGEEETQYF.

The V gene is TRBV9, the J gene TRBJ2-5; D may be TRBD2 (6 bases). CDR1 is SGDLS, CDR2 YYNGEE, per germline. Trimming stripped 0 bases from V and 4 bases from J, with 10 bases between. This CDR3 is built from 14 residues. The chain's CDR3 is CASSVESRGETQYF. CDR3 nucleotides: TGTGCCAGCAGCGTAGAGTCGCGGGGAGAGACCCAGTACTTC.

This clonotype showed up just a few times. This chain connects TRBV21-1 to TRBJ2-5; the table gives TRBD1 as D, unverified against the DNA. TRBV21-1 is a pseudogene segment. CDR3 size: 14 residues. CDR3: CASSKDTKGETQYF. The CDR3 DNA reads TGTGCCAGCAGCAAAGACACCAAGGGGGAGACCCAGTACTTC.

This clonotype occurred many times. The CDR3 loop reads CASSQETFPSTDTQYF. CDR3 nucleotides: TGCGCCAGCAGCCAAGAGACCTTCCCTAGCACAGATACGCAGTATTTT. The gene calls are TRBV4-1 and TRBJ2-3; no definite D call. The CDR3 has 16 residues. Germline V gene sequence: CDR1 MGHRA, CDR2 YSYEKL. V was pared by 0 bases and J by 0 bases, with 10 bases between.

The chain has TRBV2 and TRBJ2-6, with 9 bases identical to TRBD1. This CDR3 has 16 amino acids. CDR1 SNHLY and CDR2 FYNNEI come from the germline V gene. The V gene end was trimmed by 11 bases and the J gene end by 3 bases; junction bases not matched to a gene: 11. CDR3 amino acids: CAVFGTGLYGANVLTF. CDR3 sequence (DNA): TGTGCCGTCTTTGGGACAGGGCTTTATGGGGCCAACGTCCTGACTTTC.

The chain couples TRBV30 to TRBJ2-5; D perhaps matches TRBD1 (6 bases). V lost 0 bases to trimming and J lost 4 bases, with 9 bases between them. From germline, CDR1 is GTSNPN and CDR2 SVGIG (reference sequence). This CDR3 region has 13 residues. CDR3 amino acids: CAWSVQGGETQYF. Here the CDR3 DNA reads TGTGCCTGGAGTGTACAGGGCGGAGAGACCCAGTACTTC.

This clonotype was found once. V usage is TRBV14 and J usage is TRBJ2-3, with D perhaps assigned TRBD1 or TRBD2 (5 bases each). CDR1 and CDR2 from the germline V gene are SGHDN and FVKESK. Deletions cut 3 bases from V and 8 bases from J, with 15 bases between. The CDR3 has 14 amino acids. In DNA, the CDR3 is TGTGCCAGCAGCCAGTACGGGGCCTCGCCTACGCAGTATTTT. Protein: CASSQYGASPTQYF.

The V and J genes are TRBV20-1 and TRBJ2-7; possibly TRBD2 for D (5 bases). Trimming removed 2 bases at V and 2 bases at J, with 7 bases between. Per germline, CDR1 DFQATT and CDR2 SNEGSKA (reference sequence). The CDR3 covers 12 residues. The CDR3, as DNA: TGCAGTGCTAGACGGGGAACCTACGAGCAGTACTTC. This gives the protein CSARRGTYEQYF.

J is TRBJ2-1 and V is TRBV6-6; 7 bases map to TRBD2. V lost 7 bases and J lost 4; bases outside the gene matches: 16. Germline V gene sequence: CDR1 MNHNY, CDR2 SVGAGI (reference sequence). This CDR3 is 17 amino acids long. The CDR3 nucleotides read TGTGCCAGCAAAATCCGGCCGGTAGCGGGTTCATACAATGAGCAGTTCTTC. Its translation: CASKIRPVAGSYNEQFF.

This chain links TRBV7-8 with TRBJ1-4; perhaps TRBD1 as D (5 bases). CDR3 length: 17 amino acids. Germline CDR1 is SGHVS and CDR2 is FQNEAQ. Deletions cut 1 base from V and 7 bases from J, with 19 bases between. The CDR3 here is CASSLGLREGVGEKLFF. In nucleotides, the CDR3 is TGTGCCAGCAGCTTAGGGTTGCGTGAAGGGGTTGGTGAAAAACTGTTTTTT.

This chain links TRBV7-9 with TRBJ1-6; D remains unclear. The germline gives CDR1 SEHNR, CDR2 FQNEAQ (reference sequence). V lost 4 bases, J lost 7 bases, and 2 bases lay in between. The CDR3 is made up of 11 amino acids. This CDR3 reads CASSSNSPLHF. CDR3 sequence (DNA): TGTGCCAGCAGCTCAAATTCACCCCTCCACTTT. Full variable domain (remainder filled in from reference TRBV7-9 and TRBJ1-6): DTGVSQNPRHKITKRGQNVTFRCDPISEHNRLYWYRQTLGQGPEFLTYFQNEAQLEKSRLLSDRFSAERPKGSFSTLEIQRTEQGDSAMYLCASSSNSPLHFGNGTRLTVT.

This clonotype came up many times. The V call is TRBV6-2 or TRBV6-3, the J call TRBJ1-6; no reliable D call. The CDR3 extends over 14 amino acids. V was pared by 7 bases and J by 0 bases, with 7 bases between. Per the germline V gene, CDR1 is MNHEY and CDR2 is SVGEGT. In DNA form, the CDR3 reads TGTGCCAGCAAAAGGAGCTCCTATAATTCACCCCTCCACTTT. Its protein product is CASKRSSYNSPLHF.